This is a list of T cell receptor beta chains from one sample in a study of CD8 T cells in ankylosing spondylitis. TCRdb itself ran the 5' RACE reads through MiXCR, one entry per CDR3 protein. The data show 30,000 to 45,000 distinct CDR3 sequences, roughly 3% seen once. The sample was blood, either unsorted or a sorted T cell fraction (not recorded which). The receptors come from a male donor with ankylosing spondylitis or in good health (not recorded which). CDR3s leave out the opening cysteine and the closing phenylalanine or tryptophan. Clone size appears in some rows only: once, few, many, or a class for an expanded clone.

length	V	J	size	CDR3
12	TRBV9	TRBJ2-2	many	ASSVGGVAGELF
13	TRBV9	TRBJ2-5	many	ASSVASGPAETQY
13	TRBV9	TRBJ2-5	.	ASSVGLGRAETQY
12	TRBV9	TRBJ2-5	many	ASSTDRGGETQY
14	TRBV9	TRBJ1-2	many	ASSVAQTPLDYGYT
11	TRBV9	TRBJ2-4	medium-sized	ASSVGAKNIQY
11	TRBV7-2	TRBJ2-1	many	ARLGRGRNEQF
16	TRBV9	TRBJ2-2	many	ASSAPGGGTGPTGELF
13	TRBV9	TRBJ2-1	many	ASSGGGRAYNEQF
13	TRBV9	TRBJ2-3	many	ASSAFGQHTDTQY
11	TRBV9	TRBJ2-1	many	ASSVDPSDEQF
14	TRBV9	TRBJ2-4	many	ASSVAQNRAKNIQY
15	TRBV9	TRBJ2-2	many	ASSVGTGGANTGELF
13	TRBV9	TRBJ1-3	many	ASSPQGSSGNTIY
11	TRBV9	TRBJ1-2	many	ASSPGENYGYT
13	TRBV9	TRBJ1-2	many	ASSVDQGAFYGYT
11	TRBV9	TRBJ2-2	.	ASSTSGTGELF
13	TRBV9	TRBJ2-2	many	ASSVGRTNTGELF
14	TRBV9	TRBJ2-2	many	ASSLLSGANTGELF
13	TRBV9	TRBJ2-1	many	ASSLTIGRFNEQF
14	TRBV9	TRBJ2-3	many	ASSSRTSGGTDTQY
14	TRBV9	TRBJ2-3	many	ASSPRTSGTHDTQY
12	TRBV9	TRBJ1-1	many	ASSVAYRDTEAF
15	TRBV9	TRBJ2-2	many	ASSTKGLAANTGELF
12	TRBV9	TRBJ1-1	many	ASSVARYGGEAF
12	TRBV9	TRBJ2-3	many	ASSVEARTDTQY
16	TRBV9	TRBJ2-2	many	ASSRTSGGPLGTGELF
9	TRBV9	TRBJ2-1	many	ASSGGNEQF
12	TRBV9	TRBJ1-4	many	ASSLGQGAEKLF
16	TRBV9	TRBJ2-3	many	ASSVETSGGAVADTQY
11	TRBV9	TRBJ2-5	many	ASSGTPQETQY